This entry features one TCR beta chain sequence. Assay: immunoSEQ multiplex PCR; the TCRdb copy retains only in-frame clones and omits some. This table holds hundreds of thousands of clones, around three quarters found once. Germline V gene data show CDR1 as MNHEY and CDR2 as SMNVEV (reference sequence). The CDR3 spans 13 residues. Deletions cut 6 bases from V and 1 base from J, with 10 bases between. The data derive from a study of shared T cell receptors in the human thymus. The sample was also reused in another study, on human thymus T cells. That paper states: Resections obtained during corrective heart surgery supplied the thymus tissue. As related research reported, thymic repertoires overlapped highly among unrelated individuals.

The source is a boy under two years old with a congenital heart defect. The sequenced sample consisted of thymocytes. The chain uses TRBV27 and TRBJ2-7; D might be TRBD2 (6 bases). The CDR3 nucleotides read TGTGCCAGCAGGGGACTGGATTCCTACGAGCAGTACTTC. It encodes CASRGLDSYEQYF.